This T cell receptor (beta chain) was sequenced for a study of early T cells in non-severe SARS-CoV-2 infection. Whole-study context: Sequencing of unsorted whole blood was done on bulk RNA, leaving chains unpaired.

This clonotype was counted ten times or more. Its antigen is unknown. Notes on the study in general: Reliance on VDJdb matching favored anti-spike CD8 responses; private and CD4 specificities were missed.

This CDR3 is 16 amino acids long. V trimming: 5 bases; J trimming: 0 bases; junction bases outside the gene matches: 8. In germline, CDR1 is SEHNR, CDR2 FQNEAQ (reference sequence). Researchers tagged individual cDNA molecules with unique molecular identifiers. In TCRdb, the 5' RACE reads were re-called with MiXCR into one record per CDR3 protein. In the table there are 25,000 to 35,000 distinct CDR3 sequences, around 7% of which are singletons. The sample taken for sequencing was whole blood. This sequence joins TRBV7-9 and TRBJ2-7; 9 bases map to TRBD1. This TCR derives from an adult who was a healthcare worker with PCR-confirmed SARS-CoV-2 infection or an uninfected control (not recorded which). The CDR3 nucleotides read TGTGCCAGCAGCCCGAGGACAGGGGCGACCTCCTACGAGCAGTACTTC. Protein sequence: CASSPRTGATSYEQYF.